The next 30 T cell receptor beta chains were all read from a single sample in a study of shared clonotypes between healthy human individuals (dated by TCRdb to between 2020 and 2021). Library preparation was by the immunoSEQ multiplex PCR assay. TCRdb took this table from immuneACCESS and kept in-frame rearrangements with V and J called. Such tables lack part of the clones; where checked against another copy, unresolved V genes explain under half of the gap, and the rest is unexplained. For this sample the table gives millions of clones, of which approximately 92% were detected only once. In total, the top ten clones hold roughly 0.15% of the sample. Sequenced material: naive CD4+ T cells sorted from blood. Reading the label with the study, this specimen's cell subset or site is: CD45RA+ positively selected. These receptors were obtained from a man aged 18-30 years in good health.

This sequence joins TRBV6-6 and TRBJ2-7; tentatively, D is TRBD1 (6 bases). V was shortened by 0 bases and J by 2 bases, with 11 bases between the two germline ends. The germline V gene encodes CDR1 MNHNY and CDR2 SVGAGI (reference sequence). The CDR3 extends over 15 amino acids. CDR3 nucleotide sequence: TGTGCCAGCAGTTACTCAGACAGGCATCCCTACGAGCAGTACTTC. This translates into CASSYSDRHPYEQYF.

The chain uses TRBV5-4 and TRBJ1-2, with 10 bases aligning to TRBD1. Germline V lookup: CDR1 SGHNT, CDR2 YYREEE (reference sequence). V lost 0 bases, J lost 7 bases, and 3 bases stayed unmatched. This CDR3 has 14 residues. The CDR3 protein is CASSLGQGARGYTF. CDR3 bases: TGTGCCAGCAGCTTGGGACAGGGGGCGCGTGGCTACACCTTC.

The CDR3 region is CASSPGLAGGSRHTDTQYF. The CDR3 coding sequence is TGTGCCAGCAGCCCGGGACTAGCGGGAGGTTCACGACACACAGATACGCAGTATTTT. The rearrangement joins TRBV5-6 to TRBJ2-3; 15 nucleotides line up with TRBD2. The CDR3 is made up of 19 amino acids. In germline, CDR1 is SGHDT, CDR2 YYEEEE. Unmatched junction bases numbered 11, after V lost 4 bases and J lost 2 bases.

The chain combines TRBV4-3 with TRBJ1-1; TRBD1 matches 7 bases. Looked up from germline, CDR1 is LGHNA and CDR2 is YSLEER. V trimming: 0 bases; J trimming: 3 bases; junction bases outside the gene matches: 10. The CDR3 totals 17 residues. The CDR3 nucleotides are TGCGCCAGCAGCCAAGATCGCGCAGGGGGGTGGGACACTGAAGCTTTCTTT. This gives the protein CASSQDRAGGWDTEAFF.

The V gene is TRBV25-1, the J gene TRBJ1-6, with TRBD1 matching over 10 bases. V lost 5 bases and J lost 8; bases outside the gene matches: 6. Germline assignment: CDR1 MGHDK and CDR2 SYGVNS. This CDR3 has 15 amino acids. The DNA of the CDR3 is TGTGCCAGCAGTAGCCACGGGACAGGGGATTCACCCCTCCACTTT. It is translated as CASSSHGTGDSPLHF.

The chain employs TRBV28 and TRBJ2-2; no firm D call. V was clipped by 3 bases and J by 1 base, with 6 bases between them. The germline V gene has CDR1 MDHEN and CDR2 SYDVKM. There are 14 residues in the CDR3. The CDR3 nucleotides read TGTGCCAGCAGTTTCGCGCAGAACACCGGGGAGCTGTTTTTT. This encodes CASSFAQNTGELFF.

V and J are TRBV6-4 and TRBJ2-1, with D possibly TRBD1 on 8 matching bases. Trimming stripped 6 bases from V and 5 bases from J, with 17 bases between. This CDR3 region has 15 residues. Germline V gene lookup returns CDR1 MRHNA and CDR2 SNTAGT. CDR3 loop: CASSQTGGDHNEQFF. In DNA, the CDR3 is TGTGCCAGCAGCCAAACAGGGGGGGATCACAATGAGCAGTTCTTC.

This chain joins TRBV2 and TRBJ2-5, with D unclear. The CDR3 sequence is 14 residues long. Between the trimmed V and J ends, which lost 3 bases and 4 bases, there was a span of 12 bases. Germline CDR1 and CDR2: SNHLY and FYNNEI. CDR3 nucleotides: TGTGCCAGCAGTGAGCGGAGCCCTCGAGAGACCCAGTACTTC. Its protein product is CASSERSPRETQYF.

As concerns this clone: Distinct nucleotide sequences in the sample also encode this CDR3. The chain joins TRBV6-5 to TRBJ1-3; D may be TRBD1 (6 bases). CDR3 size: 15 residues. V shed 6 bases and J shed 1 base, with 13 bases lying between them. Germline loops: CDR1 MNHEY, CDR2 SVGAGI. CDR3 region: CASSRAGTSGNTIYF. As DNA, the CDR3 is TGTGCCAGCAGCCGCGCCGGGACATCTGGAAACACCATATATTTT.

Only one count was recorded for this clone. This specimen includes other DNA sequences encoding the same CDR3. This chain connects TRBV11-2 to TRBJ2-3, with D possibly being TRBD2 (6 bases). The length of the CDR3 is 16 residues. Trimming removed 1 base at V and 0 bases at J, with 11 bases between. The V gene's germline CDR1 is SGHAT and CDR2 FQNNGV. Written as DNA, the CDR3 is TGTGCCAGCAGCTTAGTGGGCGGGACCAGCACAGATACGCAGTATTTT. Translating gives CASSLVGGTSTDTQYF.

This clone was observed a single time. The chain couples TRBV19 to TRBJ2-7; no clear D gene. Germline V lookup: CDR1 LNHDA, CDR2 SQIVND (reference sequence). The V end was cut by 3 bases, the J end by 2 bases, with 8 bases between. This CDR3 is built from 13 residues. CDR3 DNA: TGTGCCAGTAGTATGAGTAGCCCCTACGAGCAGTACTTC. It yields the protein CASSMSSPYEQYF.

V usage is TRBV6-1 and J usage is TRBJ1-2; 9 bases line up with TRBD1. The CDR3 totals 13 residues. With 6 bases clipped from V and 5 bases from J, the junction kept 4 bases outside the gene matches. CDR1 MNHNS and CDR2 SASEGT come from the germline V gene. The CDR3 sequence is CASRLTGGYGYTF. The CDR3 DNA reads as TGTGCCAGCAGATTGACAGGGGGATATGGCTACACCTTC.

The chain uses TRBV11-2 and TRBJ1-5, with 11 bases matching TRBD1. Germline CDR1 and CDR2: SGHAT and FQNNGV. This CDR3 comprises 13 residues. V gave up 4 bases and J gave up 7 bases; unmatched junction bases: 0. CDR3 region: CASSWTGGQPQHF. As DNA, the CDR3 is TGTGCCAGCAGCTGGACAGGGGGCCAGCCCCAGCATTTT.

Concerning this clone itself: Germline is not matched at one junction end, which may reflect a read error. V is TRBV5-1 and J is TRBJ2-7; 11 bases align to TRBD1. This CDR3 is built from 12 residues. The V gene's germline CDR1 is SGHRS and CDR2 YFSETQ. CDR3 amino acids: CASSSGQGAFRF. The CDR3 DNA follows: TGCGCCAGCAGCAGCGGACAGGGGGCCTTTCGCTTC.

The chain couples TRBV7-2 to TRBJ2-2; a possible D gene is TRBD2 (6 bases). V lost 1 base to trimming and J lost 0 bases, with 9 bases between them. The length of the CDR3 is 16 residues. Germline CDR1 SGHTA, CDR2 FQGNSA. The CDR3 reads CASSLDGGANTGELFF. CDR3 coding DNA: TGTGCCAGCAGCTTAGACGGGGGAGCGAACACCGGGGAGCTGTTTTTT.

CDR3 sequence: CASSLYLEPNTQYF. The CDR3 nucleotides are TGTGCCAGCAGCTTGTACCTAGAGCCAAATACGCAGTATTTT. This chain links TRBV5-8 with TRBJ2-3; D is unresolved. Germline loops: CDR1 SGHTS, CDR2 YDEGEE. V was shortened by 1 base and J by 7 bases, with 13 bases between the two germline ends. This CDR3 is 14 amino acids long.

The chain joins TRBV28 to TRBJ1-1; no firm D call. CDR1 is MDHEN, CDR2 SYDVKM, per germline. V shed 8 bases and J shed 11 bases, with 9 bases lying between them. CDR3 length equals 9 residues. This chain's CDR3 is CASGPWAFF. DNA for the CDR3: TGTGCCAGCGGGCCTTGGGCTTTCTTT.

In DNA form, the CDR3 reads TGTGCCAGCAGCCACAGGGGAGGCTACGAGCAGTACTTC. Encoded protein: CASSHRGGYEQYF. The chain has TRBV7-2 and TRBJ2-7; a possible D gene is TRBD1 (7 bases). Germline V gene data show CDR1 as SGHTA and CDR2 as FQGNSA. V was shortened by 5 bases and J by 3 bases, with 11 bases between the two germline ends. This CDR3 spans 13 amino acids.

The gene calls are TRBV6-5 and TRBJ2-7; perhaps TRBD2 as D (5 bases). The CDR3 is made up of 13 amino acids. With 6 bases removed from V and 3 bases from J, the gap between germline ends came to 12 bases. Looked up from germline, CDR1 is MNHEY and CDR2 is SVGAGI. The CDR3 DNA follows: TGTGCCAGCAGAGAAGCAGGAGGCTACGAGCAGTACTTC. The encoded protein is CASREAGGYEQYF.

The V gene is TRBV9, the J gene TRBJ1-6; perhaps TRBD1 as D (5 bases). The length of the CDR3 is 17 residues. The germline V gene has CDR1 SGDLS and CDR2 YYNGEE. V lost 0 bases to trimming and J lost 7 bases, with 17 bases between them. This CDR3 reads CASSVAPLGRKNSPLHF. The DNA of the CDR3 is TGTGCCAGCAGCGTAGCCCCTTTGGGACGGAAAAATTCACCCCTCCACTTT. The entire variable domain, with the rest obtained from reference TRBV9 and TRBJ1-6, is as follows: DSGVTQTPKHLITATGQRVTLRCSPRSGDLSVYWYQQSLDQGLQFLIQYYNGEERAKGNILERFSAQQFPDLHSELNLSSLELGDSALYFCASSVAPLGRKNSPLHFGNGTRLTVT.

This chain uses TRBV19 with TRBJ2-7; a weak D match, TRBD1 (6 bases). This CDR3 spans 14 amino acids. Germline CDR1 is LNHDA and CDR2 is SQIVND (reference sequence). Trimming removed 2 bases from V and 7 bases from J, with 15 bases in between. CDR3 nucleotide sequence: TGTGCCAGTAGTATAAAAGTAGGGGGTTGGGAGCAGTACTTC. Protein product: CASSIKVGGWEQYF.

The chain's CDR3 is CASSSLAGGYYEQYF. CDR3 in DNA: TGTGCCAGCAGTTCCCTAGCGGGGGGTTACTACGAGCAGTACTTC. The chain combines TRBV27 with TRBJ2-5; 11 bases map to TRBD2. TRBJ2-7 explains the end of the DNA better; the J call may be wrong. This CDR3 is built from 15 residues. The germline V gene encodes CDR1 MNHEY and CDR2 SMNVEV (reference sequence).

V and J are TRBV7-9 and TRBJ1-1; 7 bases align to TRBD1. This CDR3 contains 16 residues. The germline V gene encodes CDR1 SEHNR and CDR2 FQNEAQ (reference sequence). With V trimmed by 1 base and J by 4 bases, 9 bases remained unmatched. DNA for the CDR3: TGTGCCAGCAGCTTAGAGAGACAGGGAAGGGGCACTGAAGCTTTCTTT. Translated, it gives CASSLERQGRGTEAFF.

V gene TRBV6-1 combines with J gene TRBJ1-2; TRBD1 aligns across 9 bases. This CDR3 spans 15 amino acids. V lost 0 bases to trimming and J lost 4 bases; unmatched junction nucleotides: 3. Germline V lookup: CDR1 MNHNS, CDR2 SASEGT. CDR3 DNA: TGTGCCAGCAGTGAAGCGTGGGGACAGGGCTATGGCTACACCTTC. This translates into CASSEAWGQGYGYTF.

V and J are TRBV2 and TRBJ2-7; 10 nucleotides match TRBD2. J lost 6 bases, V lost 3 bases, and 5 bases had no gene match. CDR1 SNHLY and CDR2 FYNNEI come from the germline V gene. The CDR3 extends over 14 amino acids. CDR3 amino acids: CASSEVAGGLEQYF. Written as DNA, the CDR3 is TGTGCCAGCAGTGAGGTAGCGGGGGGTCTCGAGCAGTACTTC.

The CDR3 sequence is CSVEDVQGGNGYTF. As DNA, the CDR3 is TGCAGCGTTGAAGACGTACAGGGGGGGAATGGCTACACCTTC. The J gene is TRBJ1-2, the V gene TRBV29-1, with TRBD1 matching 8 bases. Unmatched junction bases numbered 6, after V lost 0 bases and J lost 6 bases. The CDR3 is 14 amino acids. Germline-derived CDR1 and CDR2 are SQVTM and ANQGSEA.

This clone has a handful of counts. The chain carries TRBV19 and TRBJ1-1, with D perhaps TRBD1 (5 bases). The V gene's germline CDR1 is LNHDA and CDR2 SQIVND (reference sequence). This CDR3 is built from 13 residues. V gave up 5 bases and J gave up 5 bases, with 12 bases separating them. The CDR3 reads CASSPQGWTEAFF. In DNA form, the CDR3 reads TGTGCCAGTAGTCCCCAGGGCTGGACTGAAGCTTTCTTT. Using reference TRBV19 and TRBJ1-1 for the parts outside the CDR3, the full variable domain is DGGITQSPKYLFRKEGQNVTLSCEQNLNHDAMYWYRQDPGQGLRLIYYSQIVNDFQKGDIAEGYSVSREKKESFPLTVTSAQKNPTAFYLCASSPQGWTEAFFGQGTRLTVV.

As to this clone: Other DNA variants within this sample encode the same CDR3. The chain employs TRBV2 and TRBJ1-2; a weak D match, TRBD1 (5 bases). The germline V gene encodes CDR1 SNHLY and CDR2 FYNNEI. The CDR3 spans 14 residues. Trimming cost V 2 bases and J 2 bases, with 9 bases left between them. The CDR3 here is CASSEQGTNYGYTF. DNA of the CDR3: TGTGCCAGCAGTGAACAGGGAACCAACTATGGCTACACCTTC.

The gene calls are TRBV2 and TRBJ1-5, with 8 bases matching TRBD1. CDR1 is SNHLY, CDR2 FYNNEI, per germline. The V and J ends lost 2 bases and 7 bases, in that order; junction bases with no gene match: 7. CDR3 size: 15 residues. As DNA, the CDR3 is TGTGCCAGCAGTGAAAGGGCAGGGGGCTGGCAGCCCCAGCATTTT. Its translation: CASSERAGGWQPQHF.

The chain carries TRBV5-4 and TRBJ1-2, with TRBD1 matching over 10 bases. Germline V gene lookup returns CDR1 SGHNT and CDR2 YYREEE (reference sequence). The CDR3 length is 15 residues. The V and J ends lost 0 bases and 5 bases, in that order; junction bases with no gene match: 4. This chain's CDR3 is CASSLATGGEYGYTF. Here the CDR3 DNA reads TGTGCCAGCAGCTTGGCGACAGGGGGCGAGTATGGCTACACCTTC.